The text below deals with one TCR beta chain. CDR3 size: 14 residues. Per germline, CDR1 MGHDK and CDR2 SYGVNS. V lost 5 bases, J lost 4 bases, and 4 bases stayed unmatched. One entry per CDR3 protein results from TCRdb running MiXCR on the 5' RACE reads. The sample lists just over 450,000 distinct CDR3 sequences; over 12% were seen once. This record comes from a study of identical twins. The sample also formed part of further work on yellow fever vaccine responses in identical twins.

The V gene is TRBV25-1, the J gene TRBJ1-1; 10 bases fit TRBD1. This TCR derives from a woman under 30 in good health. The sample was CD4+ T cells sorted from blood. Written as DNA, the CDR3 is TGTGCCAGCAGTACCCGGACAGGGGGCACTGAAGCTTTCTTT. Translated: CASSTRTGGTEAFF.